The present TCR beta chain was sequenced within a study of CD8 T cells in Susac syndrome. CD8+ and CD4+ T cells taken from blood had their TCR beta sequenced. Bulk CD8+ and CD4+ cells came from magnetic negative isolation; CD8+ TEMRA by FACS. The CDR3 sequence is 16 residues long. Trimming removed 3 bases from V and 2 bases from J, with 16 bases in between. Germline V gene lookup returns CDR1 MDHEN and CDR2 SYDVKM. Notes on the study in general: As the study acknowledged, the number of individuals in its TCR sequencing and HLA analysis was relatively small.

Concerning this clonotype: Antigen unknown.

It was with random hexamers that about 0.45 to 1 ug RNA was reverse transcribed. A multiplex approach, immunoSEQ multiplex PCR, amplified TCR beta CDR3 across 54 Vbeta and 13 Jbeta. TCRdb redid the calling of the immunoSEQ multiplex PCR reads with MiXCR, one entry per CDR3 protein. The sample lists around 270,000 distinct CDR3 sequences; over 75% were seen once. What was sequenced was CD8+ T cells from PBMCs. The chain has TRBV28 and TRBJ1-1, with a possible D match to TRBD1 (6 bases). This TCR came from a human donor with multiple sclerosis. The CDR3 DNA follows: TGTGCCAGCAGTTTTCGGGGGCAGCCCCGAAACACTGAAGCTTTCTTT. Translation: CASSFRGQPRNTEAFF.